A single sample is the source of the 9 T cell receptor beta chains below, sequenced in a study of identical twins. From the 5' RACE reads, TCRdb called clonotypes with MiXCR, one entry per CDR3 protein. The data contain around 570,000 distinct CDR3 sequences, 9.6% of them singletons. The same sample was also used in a study of yellow fever vaccine responses in identical twins.

The sample comprised PBMCs. Every receptor here comes from a woman between 18 and 30 years old in good health.

The chain uses TRBV24-1 and TRBJ2-2, with a weak D call TRBD1 (6 bases). Trimming shortened V by 4 bases and J by 4 bases, and 15 bases separated the two germline ends. This CDR3 contains 16 residues. Germline values: CDR1 KGHDR, CDR2 SFDVKD. As DNA, the CDR3 is TGTGCCACCAGTGACCCACAGGGTCAAATCACCGGGGAGCTGTTTTTT. This encodes CATSDPQGQITGELFF.

With regard to this clonotype: A much larger clone sits a single nucleotide away, making a read error possible. The V gene is TRBV20-1, the J gene TRBJ2-3; D remains ambiguous. The germline CDR1 and CDR2 sequences are DFQATT and SNEGSKA (reference sequence). CDR3 size: 11 residues. The chain's CDR3 is CSSRPTDTQYF. Written as DNA, the CDR3 is TGCAGTTCTAGACCCACAGATACGCAGTATTTT.

This clonotype was counted ten times or more. A read error may account for a junction end that differs from germline. The chain links TRBV7-7 to TRBJ2-1; 11 bases fit TRBD1. CDR3 length equals 15 residues. The germline V gene encodes CDR1 SSHAT and CDR2 FNYEAQ (reference sequence). CDR3 bases: TGTGCTAGCAGCATGGACAGGGGGCGCGACAATGAGCAGTTCTTC. Translated: CASSMDRGRDNEQFF.

This clonotype was seen many times. The rearrangement joins TRBV12-3 or TRBV12-4 to TRBJ2-2; D remains unclear. The CDR3 runs 14 residues. Deletions cut 6 bases from V and 1 base from J, with 9 bases between. CDR3 DNA sequence: TGTGCCAGCAGCCCGGTTAGGAACACCGGGGAGCTGTTTTTT. This gives the protein CASSPVRNTGELFF.

This clonotype was seen more than once but under ten times. The rearrangement links TRBV2 to TRBJ2-1; 10 bases map to TRBD2. The germline gives CDR1 SNHLY, CDR2 FYNNEI. The CDR3 is 15 residues long. After removal of 5 bases from V and 8 bases from J, the junction contained 9 bases not matched to a gene. Written as DNA, the CDR3 is TGTGCCAGCAGTCAAAGGTCTAGCGGGAGCCATGAGCAGTTCTTC. This translates into CASSQRSSGSHEQFF.

This clonotype has a handful of counts. This rearrangement joins TRBV12-3 or TRBV12-4 to TRBJ2-1, with D uncertain. This CDR3 is 14 amino acids long. Trimming pared 8 bases from V and 7 bases from J, leaving 18 bases between. In DNA form, the CDR3 reads TGTGCCAGCCATAGAAGGCGTGTAATGAATGAGCAGTTCTTC. Translated: CASHRRRVMNEQFF.

Ten or more counts support this clonotype. The chain has TRBV20-1 and TRBJ2-1, with 10 bases fitting TRBD2. The V gene end was trimmed by 3 bases and the J gene end by 8 bases; junction bases not matched to a gene: 1. The CDR3 is 12 residues long. Germline V gives CDR1 DFQATT, CDR2 SNEGSKA (reference sequence). The CDR3 sequence: CSARTSGYEQFF. The CDR3 DNA reads as TGCAGTGCTAGGACTAGCGGGTATGAGCAGTTCTTC.

This clonotype came up many times. The rearrangement uses TRBV12-3 or TRBV12-4 and TRBJ2-3; perhaps TRBD2 as D (6 bases). V was clipped by 7 bases and J by 4 bases, with 12 bases between them. This CDR3 spans 13 amino acids. CDR3: CASNRPGADTQYF. As DNA, the CDR3 is TGTGCCAGCAACAGGCCGGGAGCAGATACGCAGTATTTT.

This clonotype was seen repeatedly, ten times or more. This chain connects TRBV28 to TRBJ2-7, with D perhaps matching TRBD1 (6 bases). The CDR3 totals 13 residues. V gave up 6 bases and J gave up 4 bases, with 13 bases separating them. Germline assignment: CDR1 MDHEN and CDR2 SYDVKM. Written as DNA, the CDR3 is TGTGCCAGCAGATCGGACAGTAGTTACGAGCAGTACTTC. Protein product: CASRSDSSYEQYF.